These 32 T cell receptor beta chains were sequenced from one sample in a study of T cell responses to AZD1222 COVID-19 vaccine. Repertoires were generated with immunoSEQ multiplex PCR, while TCRdb's copy carries only in-frame clones and drops some. This table holds about 120,000 clones, around 89% found once. The sample consisted of peripheral blood, taken 28 days after the second AZD1222 dose. All receptors come from an adult who received the AZD1222 COVID-19 vaccine.

The rearrangement links TRBV28 to TRBJ2-1; D unresolved. Germline lookup yields CDR1 MDHEN and CDR2 SYDVKM. The V end lost 8 bases, the J end lost 8 bases, and 22 bases lay between the germline ends. CDR3 size: 15 residues. CDR3 protein: CASRRRAELGDEQFF. Written as DNA, the CDR3 is TGTGCCAGCCGACGTCGGGCAGAACTCGGCGATGAGCAGTTCTTC.

V gene TRBV3-1 (or the pseudogene TRBV3-2) combines with J gene TRBJ2-7, with 10 positions matching TRBD1. Germline assignment: CDR1 LGHDT and CDR2 YNNKEL (reference sequence). Trimming took 4 bases from V and 3 from J; bases not matched to a gene: 3. The CDR3 sequence is 14 residues long. The CDR3, as DNA: TGTGCCAGCAGCCCTGGGACAGGGGACTACGAGCAGTACTTC. It translates to CASSPGTGDYEQYF.

This chain links TRBV25-1 with TRBJ2-3; D possibly matches TRBD1 or TRBD2 (5 bases each). The CDR3 is made up of 14 amino acids. Looked up from germline, CDR1 is MGHDK and CDR2 is SYGVNS. The V gene lost 7 bases and the J gene lost 8 bases, with 19 bases spanning the gap. CDR3 nucleotide sequence: TGTGCCAGCACCGAGGGGCAGTTCGAAGGTACGCAGTATTTT. Translation gives CASTEGQFEGTQYF.

The chain is built from TRBV7-9 and TRBJ2-4; tentative D call: TRBD1 (6 bases). The CDR3 runs 16 residues. Per the germline V gene, CDR1 is SEHNR and CDR2 is FQNEAQ (reference sequence). Between the trimmed V and J ends, which lost 3 bases and 7 bases, there was a span of 19 bases. Here the CDR3 reads CASSFPTQTGSNIQYF. The CDR3 DNA reads as TGTGCCAGCAGCTTTCCTACCCAGACAGGATCGAACATTCAGTACTTC.

The chain is built from TRBV6-5 and TRBJ2-7; D gene ambiguous. Germline V gene lookup returns CDR1 MNHEY and CDR2 SVGAGI. Trimming removed 4 bases at V and 2 bases at J, with 6 bases between. The CDR3 runs to 12 residues. CDR3 DNA sequence: TGTGCCAGCAGTTCCCTCACCTACGAGCAGTACTTC. Amino acid sequence: CASSSLTYEQYF.

This clone was seen a few times. The chain joins TRBV29-1 to TRBJ2-7; 11 bases map to TRBD1. The CDR3 is 13 residues long. Germline values: CDR1 SQVTM, CDR2 ANQGSEA. Trimming removed 7 bases from V and 5 bases from J; junction bases left unmatched: 7. CDR3 DNA sequence: TGCAGCGGGACAGGGGGCGCGTTCCACGAGCAGTACTTC. Its translation is CSGTGGAFHEQYF.

The chain employs TRBV5-5 and TRBJ1-4, with TRBD1 matching 8 bases. Germline CDR1 SGHKS, CDR2 YYEKEE (reference sequence). J was trimmed by 7 bases and V by 4 bases; bases with no gene match: 6. CDR3 length equals 14 residues. CDR3 protein: CASSDGQGLEKLFF. CDR3 coding DNA: TGTGCCAGCAGCGACGGACAGGGTCTTGAAAAACTGTTTTTT.

The chain employs TRBV7-6 and TRBJ2-1; TRBD1 matches at 9 bases. With 1 base clipped from V and 7 bases from J, the junction kept 5 bases outside the gene matches. This CDR3 spans 15 amino acids. The V gene's germline CDR1 is SGHVS and CDR2 FNYEAQ. This chain's CDR3 is CASSLGGQGRNEQFF. In DNA form, the CDR3 reads TGTGCCAGCAGCTTAGGGGGACAGGGAAGGAATGAGCAGTTCTTC.

This sequence joins TRBV10-1 and TRBJ2-7; TRBD2 is a possible D gene (5 bases). Germline lookup yields CDR1 WNHNN and CDR2 SYGVQD (reference sequence). The V end was cut by 6 bases, the J end by 3 bases, with 15 bases between. The CDR3 consists of 14 residues. CDR3 sequence reads: CASSVSGSVYEQYF. Written as DNA, the CDR3 is TGCGCCAGCAGCGTCTCGGGGTCTGTCTACGAGCAGTACTTC.

The rearrangement uses TRBV7-3 and TRBJ2-7, with 10 bases that match TRBD1. There are 13 residues in the CDR3. Trimming cost V 5 bases and J 4 bases; bases outside gene matches: 2. Germline V lookup: CDR1 SGHTA, CDR2 FQGTGA. The CDR3 here is CASSRDRGYEQYF. The DNA of the CDR3 is TGTGCCAGCAGCCGGGACAGGGGTTACGAGCAGTACTTC.

This clone was seen more than once but under ten times. V usage is TRBV5-4 and J usage is TRBJ2-7; unclear D gene. Germline CDR1 and CDR2: SGHNT and YYREEE (reference sequence). With 0 bases removed from V and 5 bases from J, the gap between germline ends came to 9 bases. The CDR3 runs 13 residues. CDR3 DNA: TGTGCCAGCAGCTTGGCACACGGCCACGAGCAGTACTTC. It specifies CASSLAHGHEQYF.

The rearrangement joins TRBV2 to TRBJ1-5; unclear D gene. Germline assignment: CDR1 SNHLY and CDR2 FYNNEI. The CDR3 is 15 amino acids. V was cut by 1 base and J by 8 bases, with 15 bases left in between. The CDR3 bases are TGTGCCAGCAGTGAAGAGGCCGCCCGGTTCAAGCCCCAGCATTTT. Translated, it gives CASSEEAARFKPQHF.

The chain employs TRBV29-1 and TRBJ2-7; no reliable D call. CDR3 length: 12 residues. The germline CDR1 and CDR2 sequences are SQVTM and ANQGSEA. Between the trimmed V and J ends, which lost 7 bases and 5 bases, there was a span of 15 bases. The CDR3 is CSAPRANDEQYF. CDR3 DNA: TGCAGCGCCCCTCGGGCTAATGACGAGCAGTACTTC.

This clone appeared a single time. This rearrangement joins TRBV19 to TRBJ1-4; D gene ambiguous. The CDR3 is 14 residues long. CDR1 LNHDA and CDR2 SQIVND come from the germline V gene (reference sequence). V lost 3 bases, J lost 3 bases, and 8 bases lay in between. The CDR3 sequence: CASSISVANEKLFF. In DNA, the CDR3 is TGTGCCAGTAGTATTTCCGTAGCTAATGAAAAACTGTTTTTT.

This sequence joins TRBV7-9 and TRBJ2-3, with D tentatively TRBD1 (6 bases). Trimming stripped 4 bases from V and 2 bases from J, with 16 bases between. The CDR3 sequence is 16 residues long. Germline V lookup: CDR1 SEHNR, CDR2 FQNEAQ (reference sequence). The CDR3 here is CASSSLLWTDTDTQYF. The CDR3 DNA reads TGTGCCAGCAGCTCGTTACTCTGGACAGACACAGATACGCAGTATTTT.

CDR3 DNA: TGTGCCAGCAGCGGGCTCGGGCTCGGAGGGGACTATGGCTACACCTTC. Translating it yields CASSGLGLGGDYGYTF. The chain joins TRBV11-2 to TRBJ1-2; TRBD1 is a possible D gene (5 bases). CDR1 is SGHAT, CDR2 FQNNGV, per germline. V dropped 5 bases and J dropped 3 bases, with 19 bases sitting between them. The CDR3 runs 16 residues.

CDR3 residues: CASSLIRLQETQYF. The CDR3 coding sequence is TGTGCCAGCAGCTTAATTAGGCTCCAAGAGACCCAGTACTTC. The chain is built from TRBV11-2 and TRBJ2-5; no definite D call. The CDR3 covers 14 residues. V lost 2 bases to trimming and J lost 1 base, with 8 bases between them. Germline CDR1 reads SGHAT; CDR2 reads FQNNGV.

The chain carries TRBV27 and TRBJ2-1; maybe TRBD1 (5 bases). Trimming removed 10 bases at V and 4 bases at J, with 17 bases between. The CDR3 covers 14 residues. The germline V gene encodes CDR1 MNHEY and CDR2 SMNVEV (reference sequence). CDR3 sequence (DNA): TGTGCCACCGGTAGGCCGGACACGTACAATGAGCAGTTCTTC. Translating gives CATGRPDTYNEQFF.

J is TRBJ1-1 and V is TRBV3-1 (or the pseudogene TRBV3-2), with unresolved D. With 4 bases removed from V and 0 bases from J, the gap between germline ends came to 3 bases. This CDR3 comprises 12 residues. Germline V gives CDR1 LGHDT, CDR2 YNNKEL (reference sequence). CDR3 residues: CASSPLNTEAFF. The CDR3 bases are TGTGCCAGCAGCCCACTGAACACTGAAGCTTTCTTT.

The chain couples TRBV11-3 to TRBJ2-5; 9 bases align to TRBD2. CDR1 SGHNT and CDR2 YENEEA come from the germline V gene. The J segment lost 5 bases and the V segment lost 5 bases, leaving 15 bases of the junction unmatched. CDR3 size: 17 residues. CDR3 DNA: TGTGCCAGCAGCCCACCAGTAGCGGGGGCCACAGGGGAGACCCAGTACTTC. It translates to CASSPPVAGATGETQYF.

The chain is built from TRBV28 and TRBJ1-3; 7 nucleotides match TRBD1. V lost 2 bases to trimming and J lost 0 bases; unmatched junction nucleotides: 4. This CDR3 contains 16 residues. Germline V gene data show CDR1 as MDHEN and CDR2 as SYDVKM. CDR3 region: CASSLEGAYSGNTIYF. The CDR3 DNA is TGTGCCAGCAGTTTAGAGGGGGCCTACTCTGGAAACACCATATATTTT.

The count of this clone is one. This chain connects TRBV11-3 to TRBJ1-6; D gene unclear. Between the trimmed V and J ends, which lost 8 bases and 5 bases, there was a span of 7 bases. Per the germline V gene, CDR1 is SGHNT and CDR2 is YENEEA. The CDR3 sequence is 12 residues long. CDR3 DNA: TGTGCCAGCGGACCCGATAATTCACCCCTCCACTTT. Protein sequence: CASGPDNSPLHF.

This rearrangement joins TRBV4-1 to TRBJ1-2; D ambiguous. Trimming pared 0 bases from V and 0 bases from J, leaving 23 bases between. Germline V gene data show CDR1 as MGHRA and CDR2 as YSYEKL. The CDR3 spans 20 residues. The DNA of the CDR3 is TGCGCCAGCAGCCAAGATAGGCGGGCGAGACGGAGGCCACCTAACTATGGCTACACCTTC. It yields the protein CASSQDRRARRRPPNYGYTF.

The rearrangement joins TRBV30 to TRBJ2-1; TRBD2 might be the D (7 bases). From germline, CDR1 is GTSNPN and CDR2 SVGIG (reference sequence). The ends were cut back, 2 bases at V and 0 bases at J, with 11 bases in the middle. This CDR3 contains 15 residues. CDR3 nucleotides: TGTGCCTGGAGTTGGAGGGGGGGCTCCTACAATGAGCAGTTCTTC. Amino acid sequence: CAWSWRGGSYNEQFF. The complete variable domain, with remaining parts taken from reference TRBV30 and TRBJ2-1, reads SQTIHQWPATLVQPVGSPLSLECTVEGTSNPNLYWYRQAAGRGLQLLFYSVGIGQISSEVPQNLSASRPQDRQFILSSKKLLLSDSGFYLCAWSWRGGSYNEQFFGPGTRLTVL.

V usage is TRBV2 and J usage is TRBJ1-2, with D maybe TRBD1 (6 bases). CDR1 SNHLY and CDR2 FYNNEI come from the germline V gene. The CDR3 is 15 residues long. Trimming took off 1 base at V and 7 bases at J, with 16 bases between the two ends. This CDR3 is CASSEEVAGAAGYTF. The CDR3 bases are TGTGCCAGCAGTGAAGAGGTAGCAGGGGCGGCTGGCTACACCTTC.

The table lists this clone with a count of one. The chain carries TRBV30 and TRBJ1-5; 8 bases are a match to TRBD1. Per the germline V gene, CDR1 is GTSNPN and CDR2 is SVGIG (reference sequence). V lost 1 base, J lost 4 bases, and 0 bases stayed unmatched. The CDR3 contains 13 residues. The CDR3 spells CAWSGQGNQPQHF. Here the CDR3 DNA reads TGTGCCTGGAGTGGACAGGGGAATCAGCCCCAGCATTTT.

The count of this clone is one. As DNA, the CDR3 is TGTGCCAGCAGCTTAGGGGTTACCGGGACCCCCAGAGAGACCCAGTACTTC. Amino acid sequence: CASSLGVTGTPRETQYF. The chain has TRBV7-2 and TRBJ2-5, with D possibly being TRBD1 or TRBD2 (5 bases each). CDR1 is SGHTA, CDR2 FQGNSA, per germline. With 1 base removed from V and 4 bases from J, the gap between germline ends came to 19 bases. The CDR3 consists of 17 residues.

The chain joins TRBV6-6 to TRBJ2-3; 10 bases are shared with TRBD1. This CDR3 has 14 amino acids. Germline V lookup: CDR1 MNHNY, CDR2 SVGAGI (reference sequence). J was trimmed by 1 base and V by 8 bases; bases with no gene match: 3. The CDR3 protein is CASAGQGGTDTQYF. The CDR3 bases are TGTGCCAGCGCCGGACAGGGGGGCACAGATACGCAGTATTTT.

The chain employs TRBV27 and TRBJ2-7; 7 bases map to TRBD1. The V and J ends lost 7 bases and 5 bases, in that order; junction bases with no gene match: 11. Germline lookup yields CDR1 MNHEY and CDR2 SMNVEV (reference sequence). CDR3 length: 14 amino acids. The CDR3, as DNA: TGTGCCAGCACCGTGATGCAGGGGGTTGACGAGCAGTACTTC. Translation gives CASTVMQGVDEQYF.

The gene calls are TRBV10-2 and TRBJ2-3, with 9 positions matching TRBD2. Trimming at V came to 5 bases and at J to 2 bases, leaving 8 bases not matched to a gene. The CDR3 totals 16 residues. CDR1 and CDR2 from the germline V gene are WSHSY and SAAADI. The CDR3 sequence is CASSNIAGAVTDTQYF. The CDR3 region has the DNA TGCGCCAGCAGTAATATAGCGGGAGCCGTCACAGATACGCAGTATTTT.

This sequence joins TRBV29-1 and TRBJ2-7; 7 positions match TRBD1. CDR1 is SQVTM and CDR2 is ANQGSEA in the germline V gene. After removal of 8 bases from V and 2 bases from J, the junction contained 9 bases not matched to a gene. The CDR3 covers 13 residues. The CDR3 protein is CSPQDRFTYEQYF. For the CDR3, the DNA is TGCAGCCCTCAGGACAGGTTTACCTACGAGCAGTACTTC.

J is TRBJ2-5 and V is TRBV6-1; D gene unclear. The CDR3 sequence is 12 residues long. Germline V CDR1 and CDR2: MNHNS, SASEGT. Trimming took 1 base from V and 4 from J, leaving 4 bases between them. The CDR3 DNA reads as TGTGCCAGCAGTGAAGTAGGAGAGACCCAGTACTTC. It yields the protein CASSEVGETQYF.